A single sample gave rise to the 4 T cell receptor beta chains below, sequenced in a study of T-cell memory formation after mild COVID-19 (dated by TCRdb to the early 2020s). Library creation used 5' RACE. Sequencing was carried out with an Illumina NovaSeq 6000. TCRdb reanalyzed the raw reads on its own, using fastp at Q25 for trimming and MiXCR for clone calling, and kept in-frame beta chains. Rows are combined by CDR3 protein, so each entry shows the most common genes and DNA. This sample holds 550,000 to 650,000 distinct CDR3 sequences; 17% were observed only once. The ten largest clones capture about 8.1% of the sample. Source material: PBMCs or a T cell subset sorted from them (not recorded which). These receptors all stem from an adult woman who had mild COVID-19 (a few samples of this study predate the infection). The sample titles of this study are shuffled in the database, so cell type and time point are left out; the donor was told from shared clones.

V and J are TRBV29-1 and TRBJ2-7; 10 bases agree with TRBD2. CDR3 length equals 13 residues. The junction had 4 bases not matched to a gene; V was cut back by 6 bases and J by 2 bases. The germline V gene has CDR1 SQVTM and CDR2 ANQGSEA. The CDR3 DNA reads TGCAGCGTCCTAGCGGGGGAAACCTACGAGCAGTACTTC. Translated, it gives CSVLAGETYEQYF.

The chain is built from TRBV5-1 and TRBJ2-3; 14 positions agree with TRBD2. The CDR3 is made up of 16 amino acids. Trimming cost V 8 bases and J 4 bases; bases outside gene matches: 9. CDR1 is SGHRS, CDR2 YFSETQ, per germline. CDR3 nucleotides: TGCGCCAGTGGGACTAGCGGGGGCAGTATGGCAGATACGCAGTATTTT. Translating it yields CASGTSGGSMADTQYF.

The CDR3 DNA reads TGCAGTGCTAGAGACCCGACAGGGAGGACTGAAGCTTTCTTT. Protein: CSARDPTGRTEAFF. This chain links TRBV20-1 with TRBJ1-1, with 7 bases identical to TRBD1. The V gene's germline CDR1 is DFQATT and CDR2 SNEGSKA (reference sequence). After removal of 0 bases from V and 5 bases from J, the junction contained 6 bases not matched to a gene. This CDR3 contains 14 residues.

This clonotype has just a few counts. The V call is TRBV5-1, the J call TRBJ2-1, with 9 bases fitting TRBD2. Germline V CDR1 and CDR2: SGHRS, YFSETQ. The J segment lost 6 bases and the V segment lost 0 bases, leaving 7 bases of the junction unmatched. CDR3 length equals 16 residues. Written as DNA, the CDR3 is TGCGCCAGCAGCTTGGTGGGACTAGCCTCTCTCAATGAGCAGTTCTTC. This encodes CASSLVGLASLNEQFF.